This TCR beta chain was sequenced in a study of read filtering for tumor transcriptome and immune sequencing. The overall study: R-ISS stage counts were fewer than ten for I, approximately 16 for II, about seven for III. Study findings and constraints: Sorted CD138-negative bone marrow cells were not purified T cells.

Molecular barcoded adaptors covering alpha/delta and beta/gamma chains were used on 400 ng RNA. One entry per CDR3 protein, called by TCRdb with MiXCR from the reads. There are 100,000 to 150,000 distinct CDR3 sequences in the sample; under 15% occur only once, and 11% lies in the top ten. Germline V lookup: CDR1 SGHVS, CDR2 FQNEAQ. The CDR3 consists of 15 residues. V was clipped by 2 bases and J by 3 bases, with 11 bases between them. Concerning this clonotype: Its antigen is unknown.

The chain has TRBV7-8 and TRBJ1-5, with D possibly TRBD1 on 6 matching bases. The receptor's source is a donor older than 35 with multiple myeloma. Sequencing used a population of CD138-negative cells sorted from bone marrow. CDR3 loop: CASSLRGQDNQPQHF. The CDR3 bases are TGTGCCAGCAGCTTACGGGGGCAAGACAATCAGCCCCAGCATTTT.